This T cell receptor beta chain was captured by sequencing in a study of Tregs in tolerant kidney transplant recipients. The protocol was immunoSEQ multiplex PCR, while the TCRdb copy is restricted to in-frame clones and leaves out a portion. The table gives 14,000 or so clones; the top ten clones make up 25% to 30% of it. Recipients received nonmyeloablative bone marrow transplants from related graft donors, with transient mixed chimerism. CD4+CD25+CD127- Tregs, CD4+CD25- non-Tregs, CD4 and CD8 cells were sorted. The specimen comprised CD8+ T cells from blood (PBMCs), sampled 6 months after the transplant. The source of this sequence is a human patient who received a combined kidney and bone marrow transplant. Some T cells here may be from the graft donor.

CDR3 bases read: TGTGCCAGCAGTGAAGTCGGGACTAGCGGGGGGTGGGGGAGTGAG. Translated, it gives CASSEVGTSGGWGSE. The full CDR3 sequence reads CASSEVGTSGGWGSEQFF. This sequence joins TRBV6-1 and TRBJ2-1, with 15 bases matching TRBD2. The missing CDR3 end, 3 residues past where the read stops, is filled in from the germline J gene. Germline V gives CDR1 MNHNS, CDR2 SASEGT. This CDR3 is built from 18 residues. J was trimmed by 9 bases and V by 1 base; bases with no gene match: 10.